This T cell receptor (beta chain) was captured in a study of blood T cell repertoires in COVID-19. At the level of the study: Specimens from acute and convalescent COVID-19 originated in the United States, Italy and Spain.

The CDR3 is 15 amino acids. From germline, CDR1 is SGHTS and CDR2 YDEGEE. The V gene end was trimmed by 3 bases and the J gene end by 3 bases; junction bases not matched to a gene: 6. Ages ranged from about 18 to 89 years, with residence in 20 to 30 US areas. Cohort allocation depended upon clinical history that participants reported. Per the original methods: Estimates of nucleated cell counts were drawn from the amplification of reference gene primers. Libraries were prepared by immunoSEQ multiplex PCR; TCRdb keeps only in-frame clonotypes and omits some of them. V, J and clone size were drawn from that table, and D and trimming were deduced from the DNA. This table has roughly 200,000 clones, 86% appearing once.

The receptor was derived from a woman in her thirties or forties with acute COVID-19. The J gene is TRBJ1-5, the V gene TRBV5-8; 7 bases match TRBD1. Sequenced sample: PBMCs or T cells enriched from blood (not recorded which). CDR3: CASSYRGESNQPQHF. The CDR3 DNA is TGTGCCAGCAGCTACAGGGGAGAATCCAATCAGCCCCAGCATTTT. Full variable domain (missing parts from reference TRBV5-8 and TRBJ1-5): EAGVTQSPTHLIKTRGQQATLRCSPISGHTSVYWYQQALGLGLQFLLWYDEGEERNRGNFPPRFSGRQFPNYSSELNVNALELEDSALYLCASSYRGESNQPQHFGDGTRLSIL.